This T cell receptor beta chain was recorded in a study of cytomegalovirus exposure and HLA in healthy donors. The PCR had 60 Vbeta and 13 Jbeta primers. Here immunoSEQ multiplex PCR was the method, and the copy in TCRdb shows in-frame clones only, minus some. The table records 86,000 or so clones, roughly 83% of them present only once. V was trimmed by 0 bases and J by 3 bases, leaving 22 bases between them. Germline-derived CDR1 and CDR2 are SGDLS and YYNGEE. This CDR3 has 20 residues. The TCR comes from a woman aged 40 to 49 in good health and CMV-seropositive. The specimen sequenced was PBMCs. The chain recombines TRBV9 with TRBJ2-6, with D possibly being TRBD1 (7 bases). CDR3 bases: TGTGCCAGCAGCGTAGGAACAGCCGGACAGGACTATGGTGGGGCCAACGTCCTGACTTTC. Amino acids: CASSVGTAGQDYGGANVLTF.